These 32 T cell receptor beta chains share one sample of origin, sequenced in a study of blood T cell repertoires in COVID-19. TCRdb's copy holds only in-frame clones and misses some; the assay was immunoSEQ multiplex PCR. This table has about 21,000 clones, about 89% appearing once. Sequenced input: peripheral blood. These receptors were collected from a man aged 70 or older with active COVID-19.

The J gene is TRBJ2-5, the V gene TRBV5-1; 7 nucleotides align to TRBD2. The CDR3 loop spans 14 amino acids. Germline assignment: CDR1 SGHRS and CDR2 YFSETQ. With V trimmed by 4 bases and J by 7 bases, 10 bases remained unmatched. CDR3 in amino acids: CASSPIGLVWTQYF. Written as DNA, the CDR3 is TGCGCCAGCAGCCCAATCGGACTAGTTTGGACCCAGTACTTC.

The chain carries TRBV18 and TRBJ1-3; D remains unclear. Germline V CDR1 and CDR2: KGHSH, LQKENI. V was clipped by 3 bases and J by 4 bases, with 10 bases between them. The CDR3 is 14 amino acids. The CDR3 loop reads CASSPTSKGNTIYF. CDR3 DNA: TGTGCCAGCTCACCTACGAGTAAGGGAAACACCATATATTTT.

The rearrangement links TRBV5-1 to TRBJ1-6; the D is unclear. Germline assignment: CDR1 SGHRS and CDR2 YFSETQ. This CDR3 has 14 residues. Trimming took 2 bases from V and 4 from J, leaving 7 bases between them. The CDR3 bases are TGCGCCAGCAGCTTCGACGGGTATAATTCACCCCTCCACTTT. Its translation: CASSFDGYNSPLHF.

This chain's CDR3 is CASSLGAGTDTQYF. As DNA, the CDR3 is TGCGCCAGCAGCTTGGGCGCGGGCACAGATACGCAGTATTTT. The chain joins TRBV5-1 to TRBJ2-3; no definite D call. The germline V gene has CDR1 SGHRS and CDR2 YFSETQ. The CDR3 contains 14 residues. Trimming shortened V by 0 bases and J by 1 base, and 6 bases separated the two germline ends.

This chain joins TRBV2 and TRBJ1-2; perhaps TRBD1 as D (6 bases). Trimming pared 5 bases from V and 2 bases from J, leaving 9 bases between. Germline lookup yields CDR1 SNHLY and CDR2 FYNNEI. The CDR3 loop spans 13 amino acids. CDR3 sequence (DNA): TGTGCCAGCAGTAAAGACAGGAACTATGGCTACACCTTC. Its translation is CASSKDRNYGYTF.

The CDR3 loop reads CASSFGRTEQETQYF. The CDR3 coding sequence is TGTGCCAGCAGCTTCGGAAGGACAGAACAAGAGACCCAGTACTTC. This chain uses TRBV11-2 with TRBJ2-5, with TRBD1 as a possible D gene (6 bases). The germline V and J ends were trimmed by 3 bases and 2 bases, with 13 bases remaining between them. CDR1 and CDR2 (germline): SGHAT, FQNNGV. The CDR3 runs to 15 residues.

The chain uses TRBV3-1 (or the pseudogene TRBV3-2) and TRBJ1-6; possibly TRBD1 for D (6 bases). Trimming stripped 2 bases from V and 5 bases from J, with 13 bases between. CDR1 and CDR2 (germline): LGHDT, YNNKEL (reference sequence). CDR3 length equals 16 residues. The CDR3 region has the DNA TGTGCCAGCAGCCAATTGAGGACAGATAATAATTCACCCCTCCACTTT. It yields the protein CASSQLRTDNNSPLHF.

V gene TRBV7-3 combines with J gene TRBJ1-1; 8 positions agree with TRBD1. Looked up from germline, CDR1 is SGHTA and CDR2 is FQGTGA. Germline trimming cut 5 bases from V and 4 bases from J; bases unmatched to any gene: 6. CDR3 length equals 14 residues. The CDR3 protein is CASSPGGWSTEAFF. CDR3 sequence (DNA): TGTGCCAGCAGCCCAGGGGGCTGGAGCACTGAAGCTTTCTTT.

This rearrangement joins TRBV6-5 to TRBJ2-2; TRBD1 aligns across 10 bases. The CDR3 is 15 residues long. Looked up from germline, CDR1 is MNHEY and CDR2 is SVGAGI. The trim removed 6 bases at V and 4 bases at J, leaving 5 bases unmatched. Here the CDR3 DNA reads TGTGCCAGCAGCCGACAGGGGGCAGGCACCGGGGAGCTGTTTTTT. Residues: CASSRQGAGTGELFF.

The rearrangement links TRBV28 to TRBJ1-3, with 7 bases aligning to TRBD1. The CDR3 has 14 residues. The germline V gene has CDR1 MDHEN and CDR2 SYDVKM. V was clipped by 4 bases and J by 4 bases; unmatched bases: 4. This CDR3 reads CASSSGGQGNTIYF. In DNA, the CDR3 is TGTGCCAGCAGTTCCGGGGGACAGGGAAACACCATATATTTT.

This clone has a single count. The chain carries TRBV7-6 and TRBJ2-5, with a tentative D call TRBD2 (5 bases). The CDR3 extends over 16 amino acids. The V end lost 4 bases, the J end lost 3 bases, and 18 bases lay between the germline ends. Germline-derived CDR1 and CDR2 are SGHVS and FNYEAQ. CDR3 in DNA: TGTGCCAGCAGCTATCGGCTCGGTAGCGACGAAGAGACCCAGTACTTC. It is translated as CASSYRLGSDEETQYF.

This clone was seen only a few times. This chain uses TRBV27 with TRBJ1-2, with D perhaps TRBD1 (5 bases). Germline lookup yields CDR1 MNHEY and CDR2 SMNVEV (reference sequence). Trimming cost V 2 bases and J 5 bases, with 9 bases left between them. The CDR3 is made up of 13 amino acids. The CDR3 is CASSLKGIYGYTF. The CDR3 DNA sequence: TGTGCCAGCAGTTTAAAGGGGATATATGGCTACACCTTC.

This chain connects TRBV24-1 to TRBJ1-3, with D possibly TRBD1 on 5 matching bases. CDR3 length equals 15 residues. Trimming removed 8 bases at V and 0 bases at J, with 13 bases between. Germline assignment: CDR1 KGHDR and CDR2 SFDVKD. The CDR3 spells CATTTRASSGNTIYF. Written as DNA, the CDR3 is TGTGCCACCACGACCAGGGCCAGCTCTGGAAACACCATATATTTT.

V and J are TRBV11-2 and TRBJ1-3; 7 positions agree with TRBD1. This CDR3 is 18 amino acids long. Germline V gives CDR1 SGHAT, CDR2 FQNNGV. V lost 1 base to trimming and J lost 0 bases; unmatched junction nucleotides: 9. The CDR3 sequence is CASSLGWDRGFSGNTIYF. DNA of the CDR3: TGTGCCAGCAGCTTAGGGTGGGACAGAGGGTTCTCTGGAAACACCATATATTTT.

The chain employs TRBV3-1 (or the pseudogene TRBV3-2) and TRBJ2-1, with 9 bases matching TRBD2. The V gene end was trimmed by 2 bases and the J gene end by 7 bases; junction bases not matched to a gene: 9. This CDR3 region has 16 residues. Germline assignment: CDR1 LGHDT and CDR2 YNNKEL (reference sequence). The CDR3 DNA reads TGTGCCAGCAGCCAATTGGCTAGCGGGGATCAAAATGAGCAGTTCTTC. Its translation is CASSQLASGDQNEQFF.

The V and J genes are TRBV7-9 and TRBJ1-2, with 7 bases matching TRBD1. Trimming removed 5 bases from V and 4 bases from J; junction bases left unmatched: 4. Per the germline V gene, CDR1 is SEHNR and CDR2 is FQNEAQ (reference sequence). The CDR3 has 13 amino acids. The CDR3 region is CASSPTGIYGYTF. The CDR3 bases are TGTGCCAGCAGCCCGACAGGGATCTATGGCTACACCTTC.

The CDR3 sequence is CAISETTGTSGYEQYF. The CDR3 DNA follows: TGTGCCATCAGTGAGACTACCGGGACTAGCGGCTACGAGCAGTACTTC. The gene calls are TRBV10-3 and TRBJ2-7; 11 nucleotides agree with TRBD2. Germline trimming cut 2 bases from V and 3 bases from J; bases unmatched to any gene: 6. The CDR3 contains 16 residues. Germline loops: CDR1 ENHRY, CDR2 SYGVKD.

This chain joins TRBV9 and TRBJ2-6; the match to TRBD1 covers 7 bases. Germline assignment: CDR1 SGDLS and CDR2 YYNGEE. J gave up 0 bases and V 1 base, and 7 bases lay outside the gene matches. This CDR3 region has 18 residues. CDR3 DNA sequence: TGTGCCAGCAGCGTAACGGGACAGACCGTCTCTGGGGCCAACGTCCTGACTTTC. It yields the protein CASSVTGQTVSGANVLTF.

CDR3 sequence: CASSIGGQGSYEQYF. In nucleotides, the CDR3 is TGTGCCAGTAGTATTGGCGGTCAGGGGTCCTACGAGCAGTACTTC. The V gene is TRBV19, the J gene TRBJ2-7; TRBD1 is a possible D gene (6 bases). CDR1 is LNHDA and CDR2 is SQIVND in the germline V gene (reference sequence). The length of the CDR3 is 15 residues. V was shortened by 3 bases and J by 1 base, with 13 bases between the two germline ends.

V is TRBV18 and J is TRBJ2-5, with 9 bases identical to TRBD2. Germline values: CDR1 KGHSH, CDR2 LQKENI. Germline trimming cut 1 base from V and 4 bases from J; bases unmatched to any gene: 4. This CDR3 spans 15 amino acids. In nucleotides, the CDR3 is TGTGCCAGCTCACCACGGGTTAGCGGGGGAGAGACCCAGTACTTC. Translated, it gives CASSPRVSGGETQYF.

The genes are TRBV29-1 and TRBJ1-1; D is perhaps TRBD1 (5 bases). V shed 5 bases and J shed 3 bases, with 13 bases lying between them. This CDR3 comprises 13 residues. Germline CDR1 is SQVTM and CDR2 is ANQGSEA. In nucleotides, the CDR3 is TGCAGCGTTTTAGAAGGGGCGTACACTGAAGCTTTCTTT. This gives the protein CSVLEGAYTEAFF.

V gene TRBV19 combines with J gene TRBJ1-6, with D maybe TRBD1 (5 bases). V was trimmed by 2 bases and J by 6 bases, leaving 11 bases between them. Looked up from germline, CDR1 is LNHDA and CDR2 is SQIVND (reference sequence). This CDR3 is built from 15 residues. The CDR3 DNA sequence: TGTGCCAGTAGTATAATCGGGGGGGTTAATTCACCCCTCCACTTT. Translation gives CASSIIGGVNSPLHF.

This chain links TRBV11-1 with TRBJ2-7, with 11 bases lining up with TRBD2. This CDR3 is built from 15 residues. Germline CDR1 and CDR2: SGHAT and FQDESV (reference sequence). The trim removed 5 bases at V and 1 base at J, leaving 4 bases unmatched. Here the CDR3 DNA reads TGTGCCAGCAGCCCCGGGACTAGCGGATCCTACGAGCAGTACTTC. Translation gives CASSPGTSGSYEQYF.

The genes are TRBV5-5 and TRBJ1-6, with D tentatively TRBD1 (6 bases). The V gene's germline CDR1 is SGHKS and CDR2 YYEKEE (reference sequence). V shed 4 bases and J shed 0 bases, with 14 bases lying between them. This CDR3 region has 17 residues. The CDR3 coding sequence is TGTGCCAGCAGCATATACAGGGCTAGCTCCTATAATTCACCCCTCCACTTT. Its protein product is CASSIYRASSYNSPLHF.

This chain links TRBV19 with TRBJ2-5, with a possible D match to TRBD1 (6 bases). V lost 3 bases to trimming and J lost 4 bases, with 12 bases between them. Germline CDR1 and CDR2: LNHDA and SQIVND (reference sequence). The CDR3 contains 14 residues. The CDR3 region is CASSITGMGETQYF. CDR3 DNA sequence: TGTGCCAGTAGTATCACAGGGATGGGAGAGACCCAGTACTTC. The whole variable domain, filled in from reference TRBV19 and TRBJ2-5, reads DGGITQSPKYLFRKEGQNVTLSCEQNLNHDAMYWYRQDPGQGLRLIYYSQIVNDFQKGDIAEGYSVSREKKESFPLTVTSAQKNPTAFYLCASSITGMGETQYFGPGTRLLVL.

The chain links TRBV29-1 to TRBJ1-1; D not certain. The CDR3 consists of 13 residues. Germline CDR1 is SQVTM and CDR2 is ANQGSEA. Trimming removed 3 bases from V and 0 bases from J, with 8 bases in between. CDR3 bases: TGCAGCGTTGAGCAGTACATGAACACTGAAGCTTTCTTT. Protein sequence: CSVEQYMNTEAFF.

The chain is built from TRBV7-9 and TRBJ2-1; 10 positions match TRBD2. This CDR3 has 16 residues. In germline, CDR1 is SEHNR, CDR2 FQNEAQ (reference sequence). The trim removed 0 bases at V and 6 bases at J, leaving 5 bases unmatched. CDR3 in DNA: TGTGCCAGCAGCTTAGCGTTGGCTAGCGGGGGCAATGAGCAGTTCTTC. The encoded protein is CASSLALASGGNEQFF.

This chain joins TRBV7-2 and TRBJ2-1; tentatively, D is TRBD1 (6 bases). The CDR3 extends over 16 amino acids. The germline V and J ends were trimmed by 2 bases and 2 bases, with 13 bases remaining between them. Germline V gene sequence: CDR1 SGHTA, CDR2 FQGNSA. In DNA form, the CDR3 reads TGTGCCAGCAGCTTATGGCAGGGGCCACCCTACAATGAGCAGTTCTTC. It translates to CASSLWQGPPYNEQFF.

V gene TRBV10-2 combines with J gene TRBJ2-1, with 10 bases lining up with TRBD2. Germline V lookup: CDR1 WSHSY, CDR2 SAAADI. This CDR3 comprises 15 residues. Losses at the gene ends were 2 bases for V and 7 bases for J; bases not matched to a gene: 5. CDR3 amino acids: CASSERSGRGNEQFF. CDR3 bases: TGCGCCAGCAGTGAGAGAAGCGGGAGGGGGAATGAGCAGTTCTTC.

The V call is TRBV11-3, the J call TRBJ1-6; D gene unclear. The CDR3 totals 16 residues. Germline V gene lookup returns CDR1 SGHNT and CDR2 YENEEA. The V end lost 4 bases, the J end lost 0 bases, and 10 bases lay between the germline ends. The CDR3 DNA is TGTGCCAGCAGCTCCGAACGGGGCTCCTATAATTCACCCCTCCACTTT. The encoded protein is CASSSERGSYNSPLHF. Full variable domain (missing parts from reference TRBV11-3 and TRBJ1-6): EAGVVQSPRYKIIEKKQPVAFWCNPISGHNTLYWYLQNLGQGPELLIRYENEEAVDDSQLPKDRFSAERLKGVDSTLKIQPAELGDSAVYLCASSSERGSYNSPLHFGNGTRLTVT.

V usage is TRBV2 and J usage is TRBJ2-5, with D maybe TRBD1 (5 bases). V was pared by 7 bases and J by 2 bases, with 14 bases between. Germline V gives CDR1 SNHLY, CDR2 FYNNEI. The length of the CDR3 is 14 residues. The CDR3 loop reads CASTGRSGQETQYF. CDR3 coding DNA: TGTGCCAGCACCGGAAGATCAGGGCAAGAGACCCAGTACTTC.

The rearrangement uses TRBV7-3 and TRBJ1-2; TRBD1 agrees at 9 bases. The CDR3 length is 15 residues. J was trimmed by 8 bases and V by 2 bases; bases with no gene match: 9. The germline V gene has CDR1 SGHTA and CDR2 FQGTGA. CDR3 DNA sequence: TGTGCCAGCAGCTTATACCGGGACAGGGCCGAGGGCTACACCTTC. This encodes CASSLYRDRAEGYTF.